One and the same sample provided the 24 T cell receptor beta chains below, sequenced in a study of beta chain features in type 1 diabetes (dated by TCRdb to between 2018 and 2020). The library was obtained by the immunoSEQ multiplex PCR assay. All of the isolated RNA was reverse transcribed with the High Capacity cDNA Reverse Transcription Kit, so expressed TCRB transcripts were sequenced. TCRdb re-hosts the immuneACCESS table, in-frame sequences only. Its copies lack some clones; in the studies checked, an unresolved V gene accounts for under half of them, and the cause for the rest is not known. This sample lists 150,000 to 190,000 clones; around 8% were detected once. About 0.6% of the sample rests with the top ten. Specimen: central memory CD4+ T cells from blood. Receptors were obtained from a man between 18 and 29 years old in good health.

The CDR3 spells CASSPGASTDTQYF. The CDR3 DNA follows: TGTGCCAGCAGCCCTGGGGCCAGCACAGATACGCAGTATTTT. This rearrangement joins TRBV7-3 to TRBJ2-3; D may be TRBD1 (5 bases). Looked up from germline, CDR1 is SGHTA and CDR2 is FQGTGA. The germline V and J ends were trimmed by 5 bases and 0 bases, with 9 bases remaining between them. This CDR3 spans 14 amino acids.

V usage is TRBV4-2 and J usage is TRBJ2-3; 10 bases map to TRBD2. This CDR3 is 18 amino acids long. Per the germline V gene, CDR1 is LGHNA and CDR2 is YNFKEQ. The ends lost 0 bases at V and 5 bases at J; junction bases unmatched: 11. The DNA of the CDR3 is TGTGCCAGCAGCCAAGATAGGAGCGGGGGGGCCGTTAAAGATACGCAGTATTTT. Protein: CASSQDRSGGAVKDTQYF.

This clone came up a few times. The chain employs TRBV18 and TRBJ2-5, with 9 bases identical to TRBD2. The CDR3 loop spans 16 amino acids. The germline V gene encodes CDR1 KGHSH and CDR2 LQKENI. V was clipped by 3 bases and J by 2 bases; unmatched bases: 7. CDR3 in amino acids: CASSPSGSGGQETQYF. As DNA, the CDR3 is TGTGCCAGCTCACCGTCAGGTAGCGGGGGACAAGAGACCCAGTACTTC.

V gene TRBV18 combines with J gene TRBJ1-1, with 10 bases identical to TRBD1. The CDR3 totals 14 residues. The V segment lost 3 bases and the J segment 4 bases; nucleotides outside the gene matches: 2. CDR1 and CDR2 (germline): KGHSH, LQKENI. The CDR3 sequence is CASSPDRGGTEAFF. CDR3 coding DNA: TGTGCCAGCTCACCGGACAGGGGGGGCACTGAAGCTTTCTTT.

This clone has more than one count but fewer than ten. This sequence joins TRBV19 and TRBJ1-1; no firm D call. V was clipped by 3 bases and J by 4 bases, with 12 bases between them. The CDR3 length is 14 residues. Germline CDR1 LNHDA, CDR2 SQIVND (reference sequence). CDR3 region: CASSMTSLRTEAFF. DNA for the CDR3: TGTGCCAGTAGTATGACAAGCCTGCGCACTGAAGCTTTCTTT.

This clone was detected only a few times. The gene calls are TRBV28 and TRBJ2-7; D is ambiguous. V lost 2 bases and J lost 2, with 7 bases in between. This CDR3 has 13 amino acids. Germline values: CDR1 MDHEN, CDR2 SYDVKM. The CDR3 loop is CASSLLRAYEQYF. The CDR3 nucleotides read TGTGCCAGCAGTTTACTCCGAGCCTACGAGCAGTACTTC.

This clone turned up a few times. The CDR3 DNA sequence: TGTGCCAGCAGCGCGACTAGCGGGGGAGGGGAGACCCAGTACTTC. Protein product: CASSATSGGGETQYF. This chain links TRBV9 with TRBJ2-5; 12 positions agree with TRBD2. This CDR3 has 15 amino acids. Germline CDR1 SGDLS, CDR2 YYNGEE. V lost 3 bases to trimming and J lost 5 bases; unmatched junction nucleotides: 5. The full variable domain, rest sourced from reference TRBV9 and TRBJ2-5, is DSGVTQTPKHLITATGQRVTLRCSPRSGDLSVYWYQQSLDQGLQFLIQYYNGEERAKGNILERFSAQQFPDLHSELNLSSLELGDSALYFCASSATSGGGETQYFGPGTRLLVL.

This clone was detected only a few times. The chain has TRBV15 and TRBJ2-7; possibly TRBD2 for D (6 bases). The CDR3 runs 16 residues. V lost 0 bases, J lost 3 bases, and 15 bases lay in between. Germline V gene data show CDR1 as LNHNV and CDR2 as YYDKDF (reference sequence). The CDR3 coding sequence is TGTGCCACCAGCAGAGATCAAGCTGCGGGAAGCTACGAGCAGTACTTC. Amino acids: CATSRDQAAGSYEQYF.

V and J are TRBV19 and TRBJ1-1, with D maybe TRBD1 (6 bases). V was cut by 8 bases and J by 1 base, with 14 bases left in between. This CDR3 comprises 14 residues. Germline lookup yields CDR1 LNHDA and CDR2 SQIVND (reference sequence). The DNA for the CDR3 is TGTGCCAGTGACCTCGGGGGGGCGAACACTGAAGCTTTCTTT. Its translation is CASDLGGANTEAFF. The complete variable domain, with remaining parts taken from reference TRBV19 and TRBJ1-1, reads DGGITQSPKYLFRKEGQNVTLSCEQNLNHDAMYWYRQDPGQGLRLIYYSQIVNDFQKGDIAEGYSVSREKKESFPLTVTSAQKNPTAFYLCASDLGGANTEAFFGQGTRLTVV.

V is TRBV19 and J is TRBJ2-1, with 11 positions matching TRBD2. V lost 9 bases to trimming and J lost 9 bases; unmatched junction nucleotides: 7. Germline V gene sequence: CDR1 LNHDA, CDR2 SQIVND (reference sequence). The CDR3 totals 13 residues. CDR3 nucleotide sequence: TGTGCCAGCAGACTAGCGGGAACTGGTGAGCAGTTCTTC. Translated, it gives CASRLAGTGEQFF. The full variable domain, its missing parts supplied by reference TRBV19 and TRBJ2-1, is DGGITQSPKYLFRKEGQNVTLSCEQNLNHDAMYWYRQDPGQGLRLIYYSQIVNDFQKGDIAEGYSVSREKKESFPLTVTSAQKNPTAFYLCASRLAGTGEQFFGPGTRLTVL.

The sample holds a few counts of this clone. The gene calls are TRBV7-2 and TRBJ2-1, with 11 nucleotides matching TRBD2. Germline V gene lookup returns CDR1 SGHTA and CDR2 FQGNSA. The ends lost 3 bases at V and 6 bases at J; junction bases unmatched: 4. The CDR3 consists of 15 residues. Here the CDR3 reads CASSFLAGGFNEQFF. In DNA, the CDR3 is TGTGCCAGCAGCTTCCTAGCGGGGGGCTTCAATGAGCAGTTCTTC.

This clone was detected ten times or more. The chain uses TRBV6-6 and TRBJ2-7; TRBD1 matches 7 bases. Trimming took 8 bases from V and 4 from J; bases not matched to a gene: 5. From germline, CDR1 is MNHNY and CDR2 SVGAGI (reference sequence). The CDR3 is 12 amino acids. In DNA, the CDR3 is TGTGCCAGCCTCGGGACAGATTACGAGCAGTACTTC. Amino acid sequence: CASLGTDYEQYF.

This clone was detected many times. This chain links TRBV7-3 with TRBJ2-7, with TRBD1 identical over 10 bases. Germline trimming cut 3 bases from V and 7 bases from J; bases unmatched to any gene: 3. The CDR3 consists of 13 residues. The germline CDR1 and CDR2 sequences are SGHTA and FQGTGA. CDR3 region: CASSLTGGWEQYF. The CDR3 DNA reads TGTGCCAGCAGCTTGACAGGGGGCTGGGAGCAGTACTTC.

CDR3 DNA: TGTGCCAGCAGTGAATACCGGACAGGGAACACTGAAGCTTTCTTT. This codes for CASSEYRTGNTEAFF. The chain links TRBV25-1 to TRBJ1-1; 7 bases match TRBD1. Trimming at V came to 0 bases and at J to 1 base, leaving 2 bases not matched to a gene. This CDR3 is 15 amino acids long. In germline, CDR1 is MGHDK, CDR2 SYGVNS.

This clone occurred many times. The chain recombines TRBV10-3 with TRBJ2-3; TRBD2 matches at 8 bases. The CDR3 sequence is 15 residues long. Germline CDR1 is ENHRY and CDR2 is SYGVKD. V was clipped by 2 bases and J by 4 bases; unmatched bases: 5. The CDR3 nucleotides are TGTGCCATCAGTGAGGATAGCGGGGTCCCAGATACGCAGTATTTT. It encodes CAISEDSGVPDTQYF.

The V call is TRBV5-1, the J call TRBJ1-2, with 7 bases that match TRBD1. Germline V lookup: CDR1 SGHRS, CDR2 YFSETQ. The CDR3 consists of 16 residues. V trimming: 0 bases; J trimming: 0 bases; junction bases outside the gene matches: 5. The CDR3 loop reads CASSLATGDANYGYTF. CDR3 nucleotide sequence: TGCGCCAGCAGCTTGGCTACAGGGGACGCTAACTATGGCTACACCTTC.

This clone was recorded a few times. The chain links TRBV27 to TRBJ2-3, with 8 bases that match TRBD2. This CDR3 spans 13 amino acids. The V segment lost 5 bases and the J segment 14 bases; nucleotides outside the gene matches: 12. Per germline, CDR1 MNHEY and CDR2 SMNVEV (reference sequence). The CDR3 reads CASSLGGEAIPYF. For the CDR3, the DNA is TGTGCCAGCAGTCTCGGGGGGGAGGCGATTCCGTATTTT.

The genes are TRBV5-1 and TRBJ2-7; D is possibly TRBD1 (5 bases). Trimming removed 7 bases at V and 1 base at J, with 15 bases between. The germline V gene encodes CDR1 SGHRS and CDR2 YFSETQ. CDR3 size: 14 residues. In DNA form, the CDR3 reads TGCGCCAGCGGATCCCAGGGCGGTTCCTACGAGCAGTACTTC. It codes for CASGSQGGSYEQYF.

In its sample, this clone was seen a few times. The gene calls are TRBV4-2 and TRBJ1-1; D gene ambiguous. The CDR3 is 16 amino acids. Germline assignment: CDR1 LGHNA and CDR2 YNFKEQ. V was trimmed by 0 bases and J by 1 base, leaving 12 bases between them. CDR3 protein: CASSQDLGGRNTEAFF. CDR3 sequence (DNA): TGTGCCAGCAGCCAAGATCTTGGCGGAAGGAACACTGAAGCTTTCTTT.

The V and J genes are TRBV15 and TRBJ2-3; possible D gene TRBD1, 5 bases. Germline V CDR1 and CDR2: LNHNV, YYDKDF (reference sequence). V was shortened by 8 bases and J by 0 bases, with 12 bases between the two germline ends. The CDR3 runs to 14 residues. DNA for the CDR3: TGTGCCACCCGCTTGGGGCCTAGCACAGATACGCAGTATTTT. This translates into CATRLGPSTDTQYF.

This clone showed up many times. The chain carries TRBV30 and TRBJ2-1; 7 bases align to TRBD1. CDR3 length: 13 residues. V dropped 2 bases and J dropped 2; count of bases not matched to a gene: 0. Germline-derived CDR1 and CDR2 are GTSNPN and SVGIG (reference sequence). This CDR3 is CAWSQGAYNEQFF. Written as DNA, the CDR3 is TGTGCCTGGAGTCAGGGGGCCTACAATGAGCAGTTCTTC.

There are a few counts of this clone. The V call is TRBV5-1, the J call TRBJ2-5, with 8 bases aligning to TRBD1. The CDR3 runs 13 residues. In germline, CDR1 is SGHRS, CDR2 YFSETQ. Trimming at V came to 6 bases and at J to 5 bases, leaving 6 bases not matched to a gene. The chain's CDR3 is CASTRTGLETQYF. CDR3 DNA sequence: TGCGCCAGCACCCGGACAGGGCTGGAGACCCAGTACTTC. The variable domain in full, with the rest retrieved from reference TRBV5-1 and TRBJ2-5, is KAGVTQTPRYLIKTRGQQVTLSCSPISGHRSVSWYQQTPGQGLQFLFEYFSETQRNKGNFPGRFSGRQFSNSRSEMNVSTLELGDSALYLCASTRTGLETQYFGPGTRLLVL.

This clone was seen a handful of times. The rearrangement joins TRBV30 to TRBJ2-7; D is perhaps TRBD1 (6 bases). V lost 2 bases to trimming and J lost 7 bases, with 15 bases between them. CDR1 is GTSNPN, CDR2 SVGIG, per germline (reference sequence). This CDR3 contains 13 residues. The CDR3 here is CAWSPNRAWEQYF. For the CDR3, the DNA is TGTGCCTGGAGTCCAAACAGGGCCTGGGAGCAGTACTTC.

The chain is built from TRBV7-8 and TRBJ2-1; D possibly corresponds to TRBD2 (5 bases). The CDR3 has 15 residues. Deletions cut 1 base from V and 2 bases from J, with 9 bases between. The germline V gene has CDR1 SGHVS and CDR2 FQNEAQ. This CDR3 is CASSLELVAYNEQFF. DNA of the CDR3: TGTGCCAGCAGCTTAGAACTAGTCGCCTACAATGAGCAGTTCTTC.